This is a list of T cell receptor beta chains from one sample in a study of tumor-infiltrating lymphocytes in oesophageal squamous cell carcinoma. TCRdb reprocessed the PCR reads via MiXCR and lists one record per CDR3 protein. The sample shows over 10,000 distinct CDR3 sequences, approximately 47% of them seen only once. The specimen was normal esophageal tissue next to the tumor. These TCRs come from a male donor with esophageal squamous cell carcinoma. Each CDR3 is given with its conserved first and last residue.

V gene	J gene	CDR3 protein
TRBV10-3	TRBJ2-5	CAIRPGTSHDPYF
TRBV14	.	CASSLGYEQFF
TRBV10-3	TRBJ1-1	CATTADAMNTEAFF
TRBV7-9	TRBJ1-1	CASSPPGWDTEAFF
TRBV7-3	.	CASSLIAGGGGTQYF
TRBV7-2	.	CASSFPGPQYEQYF
TRBV6-1	TRBJ2-7	CASSAGTTPLEQYF
TRBV7-2	TRBJ2-7	CASSLNRGPYEQYF
TRBV6-4	TRBJ2-3	CASSPGNPTDTQYF
TRBV2	TRBJ2-7	CASGMAGGYEQYF
TRBV24-1	TRBJ2-1	CATSGGWASGINEQFF
TRBV7-2	TRBJ2-3	CASSLDSTDTQYF
TRBV28	.	CASSSPGQSRPYEQFF
TRBV19	TRBJ2-1	CASRAYNEQFF
TRBV7-3	TRBJ2-5	CASSLTATSEQHF
TRBV7-8	.	CASSRGLGGYTF
TRBV7-8	TRBJ2-7	CASSLLAGGSSTPYEQYF
TRBV7-4	TRBJ1-4	CASSPSSGKLFF
TRBV6-9	TRBJ2-3	CASSYPPEGRDTQYF
TRBV6-1	.	CASRGSSETQYF
TRBV11-2	.	CASRNSEAYEQYF
TRBV12-3/TRBV12-4	TRBJ2-5	CASRLLAGGSETQYF
TRBV27	TRBJ2-7	CASSSGQGNPYEQYF
TRBV6-1	TRBJ2-3	CASSDRALSTDTQYF
TRBV7-8	.	CASSFLAGGETQYF
TRBV7-2	TRBJ2-5	CASRIAGGGETQYF
TRBV7-2	TRBJ2-3	CASSLDSLAGKSTDTQYF